Following are 8 T cell receptor beta chains from one sample sequenced in a study of blood T cell repertoires in COVID-19. Data came from immunoSEQ multiplex PCR; TCRdb stores just in-frame clones and leaves some out. The sample gives around 320,000 clones, over 90% of which show up once; roughly 3.9% is in the top ten. Specimen: PBMCs or T cells enriched from blood (not recorded which). The source is a woman in her twenties or thirties who had been exposed to COVID-19.

The chain couples TRBV5-1 to TRBJ2-4, with D possibly being TRBD1 (6 bases). This CDR3 is built from 16 residues. Germline CDR1 and CDR2: SGHRS and YFSETQ. Trimming took off 4 bases at V and 0 bases at J, with 14 bases between the two ends. Written as DNA, the CDR3 is TGCGCCAGCAGCCCCGGACAGTTTCTAGCCAAAAACATTCAGTACTTC. Translated: CASSPGQFLAKNIQYF.

The chain recombines TRBV5-1 with TRBJ2-1; 11 nucleotides match TRBD2. The CDR3 has 16 residues. Germline V CDR1 and CDR2: SGHRS, YFSETQ. J gave up 2 bases and V 4 bases, and 5 bases lay outside the gene matches. DNA of the CDR3: TGCGCCAGCAGCCTGACTAGCGGGGCAGCCTACAATGAGCAGTTCTTC. This translates into CASSLTSGAAYNEQFF. Looking up the rest from reference TRBV5-1 and TRBJ2-1 gives the full variable domain: KAGVTQTPRYLIKTRGQQVTLSCSPISGHRSVSWYQQTPGQGLQFLFEYFSETQRNKGNFPGRFSGRQFSNSRSEMNVSTLELGDSALYLCASSLTSGAAYNEQFFGPGTRLTVL.

V and J are TRBV23-1 and TRBJ1-1; D call uncertain. TRBV23-1 is treated as an ORF (open reading frame) with a function not yet certain. The CDR3 extends over 17 amino acids. Trimming pared 8 bases from V and 5 bases from J, leaving 27 bases between. CDR3: CASFTAGPSLSWTEAFF. CDR3 bases: TGCGCCAGCTTCACCGCGGGTCCCTCGCTATCTTGGACTGAAGCTTTCTTT.

The chain links TRBV7-2 to TRBJ2-7; maybe TRBD1 (5 bases). This CDR3 comprises 13 residues. The germline CDR1 and CDR2 sequences are SGHTA and FQGNSA. The germline V and J ends were trimmed by 5 bases and 2 bases, with 10 bases remaining between them. CDR3 coding DNA: TGTGCCAGCAGCCTGACAGTTACCTACGAGCAGTACTTC. It is translated as CASSLTVTYEQYF.

V and J are TRBV5-1 and TRBJ1-2; 9 positions agree with TRBD1. This CDR3 is 14 amino acids long. V lost 4 bases, J lost 8 bases, and 9 bases stayed unmatched. CDR1 is SGHRS and CDR2 is YFSETQ in the germline V gene. CDR3 nucleotide sequence: TGCGCCAGCAGCAGGGACAGGGAGAAGAGAGGCTACACCTTC. Protein sequence: CASSRDREKRGYTF.

For this clone: A junction boundary mismatches the germline segment, possibly from a read error. The sample carries other DNA sequences with the same CDR3. The V call is TRBV20-1, the J call TRBJ2-3, with TRBD1 as a possible D gene (6 bases). Germline CDR1 and CDR2: DFQATT and SNEGSKA (reference sequence). CDR3 size: 14 residues. CDR3 sequence: CSASSGAGTDTQYF. The CDR3 DNA sequence: TGCAGTGCTAGTTCAGGGGCAGGCACAGATACACAGTATTTT.

CDR3 sequence (DNA): TGCGCCAGCAGCTTGGCCCTAGCGAGGAATGAGCAGTTCTTC. Its translation is CASSLALARNEQFF. The genes are TRBV5-1 and TRBJ2-1, with TRBD2 as a possible D gene (6 bases). Germline V gives CDR1 SGHRS, CDR2 YFSETQ. The V gene lost 0 bases and the J gene lost 7 bases, with 11 bases spanning the gap. The CDR3 is made up of 14 amino acids.

V gene TRBV30 combines with J gene TRBJ1-3; D gene unclear. CDR1 is GTSNPN, CDR2 SVGIG, per germline (reference sequence). V shed 5 bases and J shed 1 base, with 12 bases lying between them. The CDR3 consists of 14 residues. CDR3 region: CAWSLGVSGNTIYF. The CDR3 DNA follows: TGTGCCTGGTCCCTCGGGGTGTCTGGAAACACCATATATTTT. The complete variable domain, with remaining parts taken from reference TRBV30 and TRBJ1-3, reads SQTIHQWPATLVQPVGSPLSLECTVEGTSNPNLYWYRQAAGRGLQLLFYSVGIGQISSEVPQNLSASRPQDRQFILSSKKLLLSDSGFYLCAWSLGVSGNTIYFGEGSWLTVV.